This note documents a single T cell receptor beta chain sequence. Cohorts were determined from participant-reported clinical history. The authors' processing: For nucleated cells, counts were estimated from reference gene primer amplification. TCRdb's table, derived via immunoSEQ multiplex PCR, lists solely in-frame clones and lacks some. V, J and clone size are taken as reported in that table, and D and trimming were inferred from the DNA itself. The sample holds roughly 200,000 clones, more than 80% seen once. Germline CDR1 and CDR2: SGHTA and FQGNSA. The CDR3 is 13 residues long. The germline V and J ends were trimmed by 7 bases and 13 bases, with 17 bases remaining between them. The data were taken from a study of blood T cell repertoires in COVID-19. Study details: Samples representing acute and convalescent COVID-19 were sourced from the United States, Italy and Spain.

The chain links TRBV7-2 to TRBJ1-6, with D uncertain. The source material was PBMCs or T cells enriched from blood (not recorded which). The sequence came from a woman aged 40 to 50 with acute COVID-19. The DNA of the CDR3 is TGTGCCAGCACAAATCGTCGGGGTTCTCCCCTCCACTTT. As protein: CASTNRRGSPLHF.